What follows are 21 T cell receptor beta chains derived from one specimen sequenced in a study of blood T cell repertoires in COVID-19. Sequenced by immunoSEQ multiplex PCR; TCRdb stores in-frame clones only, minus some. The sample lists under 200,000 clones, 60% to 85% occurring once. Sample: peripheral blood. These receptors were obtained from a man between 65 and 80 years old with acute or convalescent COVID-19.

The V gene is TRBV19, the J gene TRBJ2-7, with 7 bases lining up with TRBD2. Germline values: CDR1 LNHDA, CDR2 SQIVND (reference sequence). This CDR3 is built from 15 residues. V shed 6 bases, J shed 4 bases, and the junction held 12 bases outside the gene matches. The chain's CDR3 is CASSPGERGRYEQYF. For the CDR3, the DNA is TGTGCCAGTAGCCCGGGGGAGCGGGGTAGGTACGAGCAGTACTTC.

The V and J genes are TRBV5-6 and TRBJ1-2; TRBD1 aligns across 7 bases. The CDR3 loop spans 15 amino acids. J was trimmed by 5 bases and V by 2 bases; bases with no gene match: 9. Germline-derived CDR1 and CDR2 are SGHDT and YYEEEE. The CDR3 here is CASSLKPQGGYGYTF. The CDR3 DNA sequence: TGTGCCAGCAGCTTAAAACCTCAGGGGGGTTATGGCTACACCTTC.

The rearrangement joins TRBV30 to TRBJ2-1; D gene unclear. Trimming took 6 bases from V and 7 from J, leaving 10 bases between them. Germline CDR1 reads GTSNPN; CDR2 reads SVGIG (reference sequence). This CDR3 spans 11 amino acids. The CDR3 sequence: CACTPGNEQFF. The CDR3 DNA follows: TGTGCCTGCACACCCGGGAATGAGCAGTTCTTC.

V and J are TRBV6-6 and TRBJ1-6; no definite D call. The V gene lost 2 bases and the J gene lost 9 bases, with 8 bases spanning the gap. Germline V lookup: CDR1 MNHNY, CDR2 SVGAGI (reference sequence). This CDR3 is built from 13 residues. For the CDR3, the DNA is TGTGCCAGCAGTTACCTACGCGGTTCACCCCTCCACTTT. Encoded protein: CASSYLRGSPLHF.

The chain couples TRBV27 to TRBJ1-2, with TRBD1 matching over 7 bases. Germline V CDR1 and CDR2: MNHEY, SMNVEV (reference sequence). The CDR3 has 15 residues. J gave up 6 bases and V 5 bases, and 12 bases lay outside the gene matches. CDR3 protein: CASSPTRTGIDGYTF. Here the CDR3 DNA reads TGTGCCAGCAGTCCTACCCGGACAGGAATCGATGGCTACACCTTC.

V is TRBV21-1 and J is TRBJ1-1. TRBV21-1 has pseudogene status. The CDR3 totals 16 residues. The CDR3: CASSNREALKGTEAFF. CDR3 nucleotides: TGTGCCAGCAGCAATCGGGAGGCCCTAAAGGGCACTGAAGCTTTCTTT.

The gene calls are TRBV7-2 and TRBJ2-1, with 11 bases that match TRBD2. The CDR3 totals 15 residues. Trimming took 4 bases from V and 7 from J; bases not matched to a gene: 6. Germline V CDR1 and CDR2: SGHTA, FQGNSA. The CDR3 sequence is CASSSSSGGRNEQFF. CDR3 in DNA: TGTGCCAGCAGCTCCTCTAGCGGGGGGAGGAATGAGCAGTTCTTC.

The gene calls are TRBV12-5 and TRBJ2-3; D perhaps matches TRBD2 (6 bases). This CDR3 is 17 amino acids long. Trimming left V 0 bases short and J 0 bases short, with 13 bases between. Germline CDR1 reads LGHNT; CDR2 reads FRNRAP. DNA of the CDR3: TGTGCTAGTGGTTTGGTATTGGCGGGAACTAGCACAGATACGCAGTATTTT. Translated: CASGLVLAGTSTDTQYF.

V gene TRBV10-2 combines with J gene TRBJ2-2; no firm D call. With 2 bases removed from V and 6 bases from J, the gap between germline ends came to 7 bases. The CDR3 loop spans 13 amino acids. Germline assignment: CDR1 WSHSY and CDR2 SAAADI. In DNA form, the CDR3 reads TGCGCCAGCAGTGAGCAGTCTCCCGGGGAGCTGTTTTTT. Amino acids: CASSEQSPGELFF.

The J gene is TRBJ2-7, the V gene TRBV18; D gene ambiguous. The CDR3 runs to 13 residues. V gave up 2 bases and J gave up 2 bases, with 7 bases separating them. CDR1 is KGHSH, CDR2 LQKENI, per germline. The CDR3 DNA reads TGTGCCAGCTCACCAATAGCCACCTACGAGCAGTACTTC. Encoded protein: CASSPIATYEQYF.

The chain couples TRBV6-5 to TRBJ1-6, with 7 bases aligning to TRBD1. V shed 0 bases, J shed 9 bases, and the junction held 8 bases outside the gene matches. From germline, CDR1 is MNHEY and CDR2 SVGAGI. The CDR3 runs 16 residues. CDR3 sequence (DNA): TGTGCCAGCAGTTACTCGTACCCGGGACAGCGTTCACCCCTCCACTTT. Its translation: CASSYSYPGQRSPLHF.

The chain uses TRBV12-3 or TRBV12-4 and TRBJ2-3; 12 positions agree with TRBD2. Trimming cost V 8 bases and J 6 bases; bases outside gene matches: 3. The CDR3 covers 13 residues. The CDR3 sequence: CASLAGGHDTQYF. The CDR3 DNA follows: TGTGCCAGCCTAGCGGGAGGGCACGATACGCAGTATTTT.

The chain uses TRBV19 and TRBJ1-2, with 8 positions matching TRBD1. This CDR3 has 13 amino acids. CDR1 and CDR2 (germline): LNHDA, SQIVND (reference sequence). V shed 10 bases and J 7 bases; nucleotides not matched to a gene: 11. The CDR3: CAIRVQGARGYTF. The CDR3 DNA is TGTGCCATCAGGGTCCAGGGGGCACGTGGCTACACCTTC.

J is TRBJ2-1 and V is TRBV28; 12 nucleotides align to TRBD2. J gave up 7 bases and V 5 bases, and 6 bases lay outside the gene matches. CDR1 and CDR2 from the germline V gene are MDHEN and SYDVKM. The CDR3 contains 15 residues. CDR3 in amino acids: CASSLAGGPWNEQFF. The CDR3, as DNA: TGTGCCAGCAGTCTAGCGGGAGGGCCGTGGAATGAGCAGTTCTTC.

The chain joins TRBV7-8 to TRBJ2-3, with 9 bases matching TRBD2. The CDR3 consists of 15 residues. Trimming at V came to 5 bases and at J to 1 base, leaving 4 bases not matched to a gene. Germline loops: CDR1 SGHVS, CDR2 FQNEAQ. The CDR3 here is CASSLTSGGTDTQYF. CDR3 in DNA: TGTGCCAGCAGCCTGACTAGCGGAGGCACAGATACGCAGTATTTT.

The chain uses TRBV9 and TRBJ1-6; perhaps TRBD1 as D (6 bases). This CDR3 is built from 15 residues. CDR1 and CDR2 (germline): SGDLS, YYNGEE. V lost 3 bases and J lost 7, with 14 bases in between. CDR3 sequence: CASSADQGSNSPLHF. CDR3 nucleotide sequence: TGTGCCAGCAGCGCCGATCAGGGGTCAAATTCACCCCTCCACTTT. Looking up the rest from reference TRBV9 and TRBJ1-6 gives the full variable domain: DSGVTQTPKHLITATGQRVTLRCSPRSGDLSVYWYQQSLDQGLQFLIQYYNGEERAKGNILERFSAQQFPDLHSELNLSSLELGDSALYFCASSADQGSNSPLHFGNGTRLTVT.

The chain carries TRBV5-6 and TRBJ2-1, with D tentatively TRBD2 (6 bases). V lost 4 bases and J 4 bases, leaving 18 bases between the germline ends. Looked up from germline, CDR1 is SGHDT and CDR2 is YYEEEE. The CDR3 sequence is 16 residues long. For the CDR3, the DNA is TGTGCCAGCAGCCTTGATGGGACTCGAAGTTACAATGAGCAGTTCTTC. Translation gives CASSLDGTRSYNEQFF. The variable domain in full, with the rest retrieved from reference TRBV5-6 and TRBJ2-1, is DAGVTQSPTHLIKTRGQQVTLRCSPKSGHDTVSWYQQALGQGPQFIFQYYEEEERQRGNFPDRFSGHQFPNYSSELNVNALLLGDSALYLCASSLDGTRSYNEQFFGPGTRLTVL.

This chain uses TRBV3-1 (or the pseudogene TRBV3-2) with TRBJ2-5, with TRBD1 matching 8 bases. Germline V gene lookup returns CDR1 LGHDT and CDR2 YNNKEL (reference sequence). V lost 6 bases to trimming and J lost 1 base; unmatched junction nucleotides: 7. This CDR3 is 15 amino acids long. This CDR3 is CASRNRGITQETQYF. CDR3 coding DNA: TGTGCCAGCAGGAACAGGGGGATCACCCAAGAGACCCAGTACTTC.

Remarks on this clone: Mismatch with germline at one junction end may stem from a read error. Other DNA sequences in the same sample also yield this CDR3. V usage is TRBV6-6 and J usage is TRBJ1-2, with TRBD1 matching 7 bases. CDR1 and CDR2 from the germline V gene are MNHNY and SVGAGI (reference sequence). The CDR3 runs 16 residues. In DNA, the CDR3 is TGTGCCAGCAGTCGTCGGGGGACAGCAGGCGACTATGGCTACACTTTC. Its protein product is CASSRRGTAGDYGYTF.

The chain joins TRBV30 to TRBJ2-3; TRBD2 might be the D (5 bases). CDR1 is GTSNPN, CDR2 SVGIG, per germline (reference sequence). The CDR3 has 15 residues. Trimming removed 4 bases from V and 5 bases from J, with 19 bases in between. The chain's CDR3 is CAWMTTLVRRDTQYF. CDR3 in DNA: TGTGCCTGGATGACAACACTAGTTCGGAGAGATACGCAGTATTTT.

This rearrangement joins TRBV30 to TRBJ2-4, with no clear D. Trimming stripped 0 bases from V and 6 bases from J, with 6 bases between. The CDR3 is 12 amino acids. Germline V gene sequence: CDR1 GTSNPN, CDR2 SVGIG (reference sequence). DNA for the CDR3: TGTGCCTGGAGTGTACCGGTAAACATTCAGTACTTC. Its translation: CAWSVPVNIQYF.